These 16 T cell receptor beta chains were all obtained from the same sample, sequenced in a study of cytomegalovirus exposure and HLA in healthy donors. Both 60 Vbeta primers and 13 Jbeta primers went into the PCR. TCRdb's table, derived via immunoSEQ multiplex PCR, lists solely in-frame clones and lacks some. Altogether roughly 52,000 clones are present, around 82% being singletons, with the ten largest covering more than 1.4%. The specimen was PBMCs. The source of these receptors is a female donor in good health and CMV-seronegative.

This clone was detected only once. The V call is TRBV7-9, the J call TRBJ1-5; 8 bases match TRBD1. V gave up 1 base and J gave up 1 base; unmatched junction bases: 6. Per the germline V gene, CDR1 is SEHNR and CDR2 is FQNEAQ (reference sequence). The CDR3 contains 17 residues. The CDR3 bases are TGTGCCAGCAGCTTAGGGCAGGGGGCCCCCAGCAATCAGCCCCAGCATTTT. Translation gives CASSLGQGAPSNQPQHF.

The genes are TRBV5-1 and TRBJ1-2, with D possibly TRBD1 on 5 matching bases. The CDR3 sequence is 13 residues long. Trimming took 2 bases from V and 7 from J, leaving 12 bases between them. Germline V gene data show CDR1 as SGHRS and CDR2 as YFSETQ. CDR3 sequence: CASSLTTGGGYTF. The CDR3 DNA follows: TGCGCCAGCAGCTTAACAACAGGCGGTGGCTACACCTTC.

The CDR3 DNA reads as TGCGCCAGCAGCCAGACAGGGGGCCTTGGAGCTTTCTTT. Protein product: CASSQTGGLGAFF. This rearrangement joins TRBV4-1 to TRBJ1-1; TRBD1 matches at 10 bases. Germline lookup yields CDR1 MGHRA and CDR2 YSYEKL. V lost 3 bases and J lost 10; bases outside the gene matches: 5. This CDR3 is 13 amino acids long.

V gene TRBV16 combines with J gene TRBJ1-5, with D maybe TRBD1 (6 bases). CDR1 is KGHSY, CDR2 FQNENV, per germline. This CDR3 region has 18 residues. The V end lost 6 bases, the J end lost 6 bases, and 27 bases lay between the germline ends. CDR3 residues: CASSPFRGGGRGAQPQHF. The CDR3 coding sequence is TGTGCCAGCAGTCCTTTTCGAGGGGGGGGGCGAGGAGCTCAGCCCCAGCATTTT.

This chain connects TRBV6-4 to TRBJ2-1; 11 nucleotides match TRBD2. This CDR3 contains 15 residues. The germline V gene encodes CDR1 MRHNA and CDR2 SNTAGT. The ends lost 6 bases at V and 4 bases at J; junction bases unmatched: 5. The CDR3 DNA reads as TGTGCCAGCAGCCCAACTAGCGGGGGTTACAATGAGCAGTTCTTC. Translated, it gives CASSPTSGGYNEQFF.

V is TRBV6-5 and J is TRBJ2-1; possible D gene TRBD2, 7 bases. V was shortened by 0 bases and J by 5 bases, with 14 bases between the two germline ends. The CDR3 sequence is 16 residues long. The germline CDR1 and CDR2 sequences are MNHEY and SVGAGI. CDR3 protein: CASSYSGGAGHNEQFF. The CDR3 DNA reads TGTGCCAGCAGTTACTCGGGGGGGGCCGGCCACAATGAGCAGTTCTTC.

V and J are TRBV5-4 and TRBJ1-4, with TRBD1 as a possible D gene (6 bases). The CDR3 totals 14 residues. Germline CDR1 SGHNT, CDR2 YYREEE (reference sequence). V dropped 4 bases and J dropped 3 bases, with 10 bases sitting between them. The CDR3 coding sequence is TGTGCCAGCAGCACGGACAGTTCTAATGAAAAACTGTTTTTT. Encoded protein: CASSTDSSNEKLFF.

This rearrangement joins TRBV18 to TRBJ1-2; 7 bases align to TRBD1. The CDR3 sequence is 14 residues long. Germline CDR1 reads KGHSH; CDR2 reads LQKENI. The V and J ends lost 5 bases and 4 bases, in that order; junction bases with no gene match: 7. The CDR3 loop is CASSTTGASYGYTF. The CDR3 nucleotides read TGTGCCAGCTCAACAACAGGGGCCTCCTATGGCTACACCTTC.

This clone was detected only a few times. The chain links TRBV6-1 to TRBJ1-1; tentative D call: TRBD1 (6 bases). The CDR3 is 15 residues long. With 6 bases removed from V and 6 bases from J, the gap between germline ends came to 20 bases. Germline V gene sequence: CDR1 MNHNS, CDR2 SASEGT. The CDR3 DNA sequence: TGTGCCAGCAGAGGACAGAGCATGGTGGGCTCTGAAGCTTTCTTT. Its translation is CASRGQSMVGSEAFF.

There are a few counts of this clone. The chain has TRBV6-1 and TRBJ2-3; possibly TRBD2 for D (6 bases). V lost 6 bases and J lost 6, with 16 bases in between. The CDR3 runs 14 residues. Germline V gene data show CDR1 as MNHNS and CDR2 as SASEGT. This CDR3 reads CASRGDGGQDTQYF. The CDR3 DNA follows: TGTGCCAGCAGAGGGGACGGAGGGCAGGATACGCAGTATTTT.

The chain uses TRBV5-1 and TRBJ1-1, with a tentative D call TRBD1 (5 bases). Trimming took off 0 bases at V and 2 bases at J, with 8 bases between the two ends. Germline CDR1 and CDR2: SGHRS and YFSETQ. This CDR3 comprises 14 residues. In nucleotides, the CDR3 is TGCGCCAGCAGCTTGGGGCGGGGCAACACTGAAGCTTTCTTT. It is translated as CASSLGRGNTEAFF.

The chain employs TRBV4-3 and TRBJ1-4; 9 bases line up with TRBD1. Trimming took 1 base from V and 8 from J; bases not matched to a gene: 8. Per the germline V gene, CDR1 is LGHNA and CDR2 is YSLEER. The CDR3 sequence is 16 residues long. CDR3 sequence (DNA): TGCGCCAGCAGCCAAGGAGTGGGACAGGGTGGCGAAAAACTGTTTTTT. Protein: CASSQGVGQGGEKLFF.

The rearrangement joins TRBV28 to TRBJ2-7, with a possible D match to TRBD1 (5 bases). From germline, CDR1 is MDHEN and CDR2 SYDVKM. Trimming shortened V by 8 bases and J by 3 bases, and 17 bases separated the two germline ends. The CDR3 has 14 residues. This CDR3 is CASGQTGRVYEQYF. The CDR3 coding sequence is TGTGCCAGCGGCCAAACAGGCCGGGTCTACGAGCAGTACTTC.

This chain uses TRBV5-4 with TRBJ2-3; 11 bases align to TRBD2. V lost 6 bases to trimming and J lost 2 bases; unmatched junction nucleotides: 8. Germline V gene lookup returns CDR1 SGHNT and CDR2 YYREEE (reference sequence). The CDR3 covers 16 residues. This CDR3 reads CASTRASGGPTDTQYF. The CDR3 nucleotides are TGTGCCAGCACGCGAGCTAGCGGGGGGCCCACAGATACGCAGTATTTT.

The CDR3 spells CATSPPGTKPTDTQYF. In nucleotides, the CDR3 is TGTGCCACCAGCCCCCCCGGGACAAAGCCCACAGATACGCAGTATTTT. V usage is TRBV15 and J usage is TRBJ2-3, with D perhaps TRBD1 (6 bases). The CDR3 length is 16 residues. CDR1 and CDR2 from the germline V gene are LNHNV and YYDKDF (reference sequence). Deletions cut 5 bases from V and 2 bases from J, with 17 bases between.

The chain carries TRBV12-5 and TRBJ1-1; 7 bases are a match to TRBD1. CDR1 is LGHNT, CDR2 FRNRAP, per germline. The trim removed 5 bases at V and 4 bases at J, leaving 7 bases unmatched. This CDR3 contains 14 residues. The CDR3 DNA sequence: TGTGCTAGTGGTCGGGCAGGGGGATCCACTGAAGCTTTCTTT. Its translation is CASGRAGGSTEAFF.